This paragraph reports one T cell receptor (beta chain). Its matching antigen is unknown. TCRdb used MiXCR to reprocess the reads, holding one entry per CDR3 protein. This table has hundreds of thousands of distinct CDR3 sequences, roughly a third appearing once. This specimen belongs to a study of T cell repertoires in cytomegalovirus infection. For the study at large: CMV epitopes, recently identified HLA-C-restricted and well-studied HLA-B-restricted, were used.

This receptor was identified in a human donor in good health (CMV status not recorded). Some clones in this sample may be carry-over from other donors' samples. The specimen was cultured PBMCs, collected from culture after CMV antigen stimulation.

CDR3 protein: CASSLSGDLREQYF. The CDR3 DNA is TGCGCCAGCAGCTTGTCAGGGGATTTAAGGGAGCAGTACTTC. This chain connects TRBV5-1 to TRBJ2-7, with D possibly being TRBD1 (6 bases). This CDR3 is 14 amino acids long. Germline CDR1 SGHRS, CDR2 YFSETQ. V lost 1 base and J lost 7, with 15 bases in between.